The present TCR beta chain was sequenced within a study of blood T cell repertoires in COVID-19. Study as a whole: Samples taken during acute and convalescent COVID-19 were collected in the United States, Italy and Spain. In each case, the material was cDNA or gDNA derived from T cells, B-cell-depleted T cells, or PBMCs.

Authors' methods: Amplification of reference gene primers provided the estimated nucleated cell counts. Some clones are missing from TCRdb's copy, which holds only in-frame ones; the method was immunoSEQ multiplex PCR. V and J calls and clone size come straight from that table; D and trimming were deduced from the DNA. In the table there are approximately 89,000 clones, around four fifths of which are singletons. Germline lookup yields CDR1 MNHNS and CDR2 SASEGT. This CDR3 has 17 residues. With 4 bases clipped from V and 2 bases from J, the junction kept 9 bases outside the gene matches. The chain combines TRBV6-1 with TRBJ2-1; 9 nucleotides match TRBD1. Sequencing used peripheral blood. The clonotype was recovered from a woman aged 70-85 years with active or convalescent COVID-19. The CDR3 sequence: CASSGGTGWGPYNEQFF. The DNA for the CDR3 is TGTGCCAGCAGTGGAGGGACAGGGTGGGGGCCCTACAATGAGCAGTTCTTC.